The rows below give T cell receptor beta chains drawn from one sample of a study of blood T cell repertoires in COVID-19. Assay: immunoSEQ multiplex PCR; the TCRdb copy retains only in-frame clones and omits some. The data contain 110,000 to 150,000 clones, about 87% of them seen just once; the ten biggest clones take up 11%. The material sequenced was PBMCs or T cells enriched from blood (not recorded which). These receptor sequences come from a man between 60 and 70 years old who had recovered from COVID-19. The CDR3 runs from the conserved cysteine through the conserved F or W. Fields, in order: V gene, CDR3 length, J gene, clone size, D gene, CDR3 protein, CDR3 DNA. A D gene is named only where the DNA matches it firmly. Some rows have no size entry. The others give once, few or many, or a class for an expanded clone.

>TRBV30|12|TRBJ2-3|-|-
CAWDGGTDTQYF
TGTGCCTGGGATGGAGGCACAGATACGCAGTATTTT
>TRBV10-3|14|TRBJ1-2|-|-
CAIRQGTSNYGYTF
TGTGCCATCAGGCAGGGGACATCGAACTATGGCTACACCTTC
>TRBV4-1|15|TRBJ1-3|-|TRBD1
CASSRTGGSGNTIYF
TGCGCCAGCAGTCGGACAGGGGGCTCTGGAAACACCATATATTTT
>TRBV20-1|11|TRBJ1-4|-|-
CSARDWSKLFF
TGCAGTGCTAGAGATTGGAGTAAACTGTTTTTT
>TRBV19|14|TRBJ2-1|-|TRBD1
CASSFRQGADEQFF
TGTGCCAGTAGTTTCCGACAGGGGGCGGATGAGCAGTTCTTC
>TRBV5-1|16|TRBJ2-1|-|TRBD2
CASSSEASGRAIEQFF
TGCGCCAGCAGCTCCGAAGCTAGCGGGAGGGCCATTGAGCAGTTCTTC
>TRBV18|12|TRBJ1-6|once|TRBD1
CASSLGGWALHF
TGTGCCAGCTCACTAGGGGGCTGGGCCCTCCACTTT
>TRBV19|13|TRBJ2-5|-|-
CASSKIRQETQYF
TGTGCCAGTAGTAAGATACGGCAAGAGACCCAGTACTTC
>TRBV10-1|12|TRBJ2-7|-|-
CASSLSRDEQYF
TGCGCCAGCAGTTTAAGCCGGGACGAGCAGTACTTC
>TRBV28|14|TRBJ2-3|-|TRBD1
CASRLFMTGSESYF
TGTGCCAGCAGACTATTCATGACAGGGTCCGAGAGTTATTTT
>TRBV25-1|15|TRBJ1-6|-|-
CASAPGVSYNSPLHF
TGTGCCAGCGCCCCAGGCGTCTCCTATAATTCACCCCTCCACTTT
>TRBV9|17|TRBJ1-2|-|-
CASGVGTRVKPNYGYTF
TGTGCCAGCGGCGTGGGAACCAGGGTGAAGCCTAACTATGGCTACACCTTC
>TRBV27|15|TRBJ2-1|-|TRBD2
CASRIPSGRSHEQFF
TGTGCCAGCAGGATCCCTAGCGGGAGGAGTCATGAGCAGTTCTTC
>TRBV6-5|14|TRBJ2-7|few|TRBD2
CASRPGLAPHEQYF
TGTGCCAGCAGGCCGGGACTAGCCCCGCACGAGCAGTACTTC
>TRBV5-1|14|TRBJ1-5|-|-
CASSSTGPNQPQHF
TGCGCCAGCAGTAGTACTGGTCCGAATCAGCCCCAGCATTTT
>TRBV6-1|16|TRBJ2-1|-|TRBD2
CASSVSSGGPRNEQFF
TGTGCCAGCAGTGTGAGTAGCGGGGGGCCTCGTAATGAGCAGTTCTTC
>TRBV7-6|16|TRBJ2-2|-|-
CASSLNNGQSSGELFF
TGTGCCAGCAGCCTAAACAACGGACAGTCCAGCGGGGAGCTGTTTTTT
>TRBV27|21|TRBJ2-1|-|-
CASSPSILAQGLRVAHNEQFF
TGTGCCAGCAGCCCATCTATCCTAGCGCAGGGTCTACGGGTGGCGCACAATGAGCAGTTCTTC
>TRBV10-2|16|TRBJ2-1|once|TRBD2
CASSRTSGGAYNEQFF
TGCGCCAGCAGTAGGACTAGCGGGGGGGCCTACAATGAGCAGTTCTTC
>TRBV7-8|14|TRBJ1-1|-|TRBD1
CASSRDRGNTEAFF
TGTGCCAGCAGCAGAGACAGGGGAAACACTGAAGCTTTCTTT
>TRBV5-4|12|TRBJ2-1|-|-
CASSLWQNEQFF
TGTGCCAGCAGCTTATGGCAGAATGAGCAGTTCTTC
>TRBV24-1|12|TRBJ1-5|-|-
CATSDVNQPQHF
TGTGCCACCAGTGATGTAAATCAGCCCCAGCATTTT
>TRBV9|17|TRBJ2-7|few|TRBD1
CASSMTGGATLGDEQYF
TGTGCCAGCAGCATGACAGGGGGCGCAACGCTGGGCGACGAGCAGTACTTC
>TRBV29-1|16|TRBJ1-4|-|TRBD1
CSVLSRDRGWDEKLFF
TGCAGCGTTCTCTCCCGGGACAGGGGATGGGATGAAAAACTGTTTTTT
>TRBV10-2|14|TRBJ2-1|-|TRBD2
CASISGGLDNEQFF
TGCGCCAGCATAAGCGGGGGGCTTGACAATGAGCAGTTCTTC
>TRBV19|13|TRBJ1-6|-|TRBD1
CASTETGDSPLHF
TGTGCCAGCACTGAGACAGGGGATTCACCCCTCCACTTT
>TRBV10-2|18|TRBJ1-6|-|-
CASSEWAGISSQNSPLHF
TGCGCCAGCAGTGAGTGGGCAGGGATAAGTTCGCAAAATTCACCCCTCCACTTT
>TRBV6-5|12|TRBJ1-5|once|-
CASRDISGTQHF
TGTGCCAGCAGGGACATATCAGGGACCCAGCATTTT
>TRBV10-1|13|TRBJ2-7|-|TRBD1
CASSETGGDEQYF
TGCGCCAGCAGCGAGACAGGGGGAGACGAGCAGTACTTC
>TRBV19|17|TRBJ1-5|-|TRBD1
CASRTTGGGGSNQPQHF
TGTGCCAGTAGAACAACAGGGGGAGGTGGGAGCAATCAGCCCCAGCATTTT
>TRBV28|16|TRBJ2-3|-|-
CASTSAAAAITDTQYF
TGTGCCAGCACGTCAGCGGCGGCAGCTATCACAGATACGCAGTATTTT
>TRBV3-1/TRBV3-2|15|TRBJ1-3|-|-
CASSQTPRQAGTIYF
TGTGCCAGCAGCCAAACTCCCCGGCAGGCTGGCACCATATATTTT
>TRBV5-1|14|TRBJ2-7|-|TRBD2
CASSRGLASYEQYF
TGCGCCAGCAGCAGGGGACTAGCGAGCTACGAGCAGTACTTC
>TRBV18|15|TRBJ2-7|-|TRBD1
CASSQGTGNTYEQYF
TGTGCCAGCTCACAAGGGACAGGCAATACCTACGAGCAGTACTTC
>TRBV19|17|TRBJ2-2|once|TRBD2
CASSSLAGVTFTGELFF
TGTGCCAGTAGCAGCTTAGCGGGGGTGACGTTCACCGGGGAGCTGTTTTTT
>TRBV25-1|17|TRBJ2-2|-|TRBD1
CASSAFSGQGATGELFF
TGTGCCAGCAGTGCTTTTTCGGGACAGGGGGCCACCGGGGAGCTGTTTTTT
>TRBV2|13|TRBJ1-1|few|-
CASRRTVNTEAFF
TGTGCCAGCAGGAGAACAGTGAACACTGAAGCTTTCTTT
>TRBV19|16|TRBJ1-5|-|TRBD1
CASRQGGSYSNQPQHF
TGTGCCAGTAGACAGGGGGGCTCTTATAGCAATCAGCCCCAGCATTTT
>TRBV4-1|14|TRBJ2-3|-|-
CASSREASTDTQYF
TGCGCCAGCAGCCGCGAGGCTAGCACAGATACGCAGTATTTT
>TRBV7-9|13|TRBJ1-2|-|-
CASSLDRAHGYTF
TGTGCCAGCAGCTTAGACAGGGCCCATGGCTACACCTTC
>TRBV24-1|14|TRBJ1-2|-|-
CATSDSRGRGGYTF
TGTGCCACCAGTGATTCCAGGGGTAGAGGGGGCTACACCTTC
>TRBV19|13|TRBJ2-6|-|-
CASTSTGGNVLTF
TGTGCCAGTACGTCTACCGGTGGCAACGTCCTGACTTTC
>TRBV5-4|16|TRBJ2-1|-|TRBD2
CASSSPAGTTYNEQFF
TGTGCCAGCAGCTCTCCAGCGGGGACGACCTACAATGAGCAGTTCTTC
>TRBV19|14|TRBJ1-5|-|-
CASSLAVTSQPQHF
TGTGCCAGTAGTCTTGCCGTCACCAGTCAGCCCCAGCATTTT
>TRBV30|16|TRBJ1-1|-|-
CAWRFGGVLMNTEAFF
TGTGCCTGGAGATTTGGAGGAGTTCTAATGAACACTGAAGCTTTCTTT
>TRBV7-9|15|TRBJ1-3|-|-
CASSLRGSSGNTIYF
TGTGCCAGCAGCTTACGAGGTTCCTCTGGAAACACCATATATTTT
>TRBV27|14|TRBJ2-5|-|TRBD1
CASRLQGVGGTQYF
TGTGCCAGCAGACTACAGGGGGTTGGAGGGACCCAGTACTTC
>TRBV28|14|TRBJ1-1|few|-
CASSLRGRQVGAFF
TGTGCCAGCAGTTTAAGGGGCCGACAGGTTGGAGCTTTCTTT
>TRBV18|13|TRBJ2-5|once|-
CASSPSQEETQYF
TGTGCCAGCTCACCATCTCAGGAAGAGACCCAGTACTTC